This T cell receptor beta chain was found in a study of radiotherapy plus CTLA-4 blockade in lung cancer. Study-wide background: With 31% of patients having disease control, objective responses were seen in about 18%. Notes on the study in general: Radiotherapy was combined with ipilimumab, and tumor-derived TCR clones then expanded in blood. According to reports, early shifts in blood T cell clones, alongside interferon-beta, forecast response most accurately.

Turning to this clone: No antigen is known for it.

The CDR3 is 14 amino acids. Germline CDR1 reads SNHLY; CDR2 reads FYNNEI. Trimming removed 5 bases from V and 2 bases from J, with 12 bases in between. The protocol was immunoSEQ multiplex PCR, while the TCRdb copy is restricted to in-frame clones and leaves out a portion. This sample has 86,000 or so clones; about 78% occur once, and the top ten carry 3% to 4.5%. Chemo-refractory metastatic non-small-cell lung cancer patients underwent focal radiation alongside CTLA-4 blockade with ipilimumab. The input for sequencing was peripheral blood, taken from a patient treated with radiotherapy plus ipilimumab. This receptor was identified in a human donor with non-small cell lung cancer who had a partial response to radiotherapy plus ipilimumab. Some clones in this sample may be carry-over from other donors' samples. V and J are TRBV2 and TRBJ2-5; D is perhaps TRBD1 (5 bases). The CDR3 DNA sequence: TGTGCCAGCAGTTATCGGACAAATCAAGAGACCCAGTACTTC. This encodes CASSYRTNQETQYF.